This T cell receptor (beta chain) was captured in a study of shared clonotypes between healthy human individuals. Genomic DNA of unsorted samples came from some 91 million PBMCs. With V trimmed by 2 bases and J by 8 bases, 2 bases remained unmatched. Looked up from germline, CDR1 is GTSNPN and CDR2 is SVGIG (reference sequence). The CDR3 sequence is 12 residues long. Around 30,000 T cell genomes (around 310 ng DNA) went into each PBMC replicate. Profiled with immunoSEQ multiplex PCR; TCRdb holds only in-frame clones, not every one. Among hundreds of thousands of clones listed, 70% to 80% were seen once.

Material: PBMCs. The sequence came from a middle-aged woman in good health. Some clones in this sample may be carry-over from other donors' samples. V gene TRBV30 combines with J gene TRBJ1-3; 8 bases fit TRBD1. In DNA form, the CDR3 reads TGTGCCTGGAGTCACAGGGGGGACACCATATATTTT. This gives the protein CAWSHRGDTIYF.